The 15 T cell receptor beta chains presented below share a single source sample, sequenced in a study of patients and donors after allogeneic stem cell transplantation. One entry per CDR3 protein results from TCRdb running MiXCR on the RT-PCR reads. The sample lists 390,000 or so distinct CDR3 sequences; under 20% were seen once. The specimen sequenced was blood, either unsorted or a sorted T cell fraction (not recorded which). These receptors were collected from a human donor who was either an allogeneic HSCT recipient or a stem cell or donor lymphocyte infusion donor (not recorded which). It is not recorded whose cells these are; they may come from a transplant donor.

This chain links TRBV7-6 with TRBJ2-7; D unresolved. The CDR3 consists of 15 residues. In germline, CDR1 is SGHVS, CDR2 FNYEAQ. The germline V and J ends were trimmed by 0 bases and 4 bases, with 13 bases remaining between them. CDR3 coding DNA: TGTGCCAGCAGCTTAGCGAACCAGTCCGGGTACGAGCAGTACTTC. Translated: CASSLANQSGYEQYF.

The chain carries TRBV7-2 and TRBJ2-7; D possibly corresponds to TRBD2 (6 bases). V was cut by 4 bases and J by 7 bases, with 14 bases left in between. Germline CDR1 SGHTA, CDR2 FQGNSA. The CDR3 runs 13 residues. The CDR3 here is CASSSGLAWEQYF. CDR3 coding DNA: TGTGCCAGCAGCTCGGGACTGGCTTGGGAGCAGTACTTC. Looking up the rest from reference TRBV7-2 and TRBJ2-7 gives the full variable domain: GAGVSQSPSNKVTEKGKDVELRCDPISGHTALYWYRQSLGQGLEFLIYFQGNSAPDKSGLPSDRFSAERTGGSVSTLTIQRTQQEDSAVYLCASSSGLAWEQYFGPGTRLTVT.

This clonotype occurred many times. This chain connects TRBV9 to TRBJ1-2; D might be TRBD1 (5 bases). The ends were cut back, 0 bases at V and 6 bases at J, with 9 bases in the middle. Germline V gene data show CDR1 as SGDLS and CDR2 as YYNGEE. The CDR3 runs 13 residues. CDR3 sequence (DNA): TGTGCCAGCAGCGTAGATACAGGTCATGGCTACACCTTC. It is translated as CASSVDTGHGYTF.

This clonotype was picked up a small number of times. This chain links TRBV12-3 or TRBV12-4 with TRBJ2-6; TRBD2 is a possible D gene (7 bases). Trimming cost V 1 base and J 2 bases, with 15 bases left between them. CDR3 length equals 18 residues. In DNA, the CDR3 is TGTGCCAGCAGTTTAGATGTAGGGGGAGGGGCTGGGGCCAACGTCCTGACTTTC. Translation gives CASSLDVGGGAGANVLTF.

This clonotype came up a few times. This chain uses TRBV6-5 with TRBJ2-7, with D possibly matching TRBD1 (6 bases). The CDR3 runs to 13 residues. V lost 4 bases and J 3 bases, leaving 10 bases between the germline ends. The V gene's germline CDR1 is MNHEY and CDR2 SVGAGI. CDR3 in DNA: TGTGCCAGCAGTTTTGGACAGTACTACGAGCAGTACTTC. It yields the protein CASSFGQYYEQYF.

This clonotype was detected only a few times. The V gene is TRBV12-3 or TRBV12-4, the J gene TRBJ1-6; TRBD1 might be the D (6 bases). The CDR3 extends over 14 amino acids. Trimming took 6 bases from V and 5 from J, leaving 11 bases between them. The CDR3 coding sequence is TGTGCCAGCAGGTCGGACAGAGATAATTCACCCCTCCACTTT. This translates into CASRSDRDNSPLHF.

The rearrangement links TRBV7-9 to TRBJ1-3; D gene uncertain. The CDR3 is 14 amino acids. Between the trimmed V and J ends, which lost 1 base and 3 bases, there was a span of 7 bases. Per germline, CDR1 SEHNR and CDR2 FQNEAQ (reference sequence). CDR3 sequence (DNA): TGTGCCAGCAGCTTAGGCGCCTTTGGAAACACCATATATTTT. Translated: CASSLGAFGNTIYF.

This clonotype was counted at least ten times. The chain employs TRBV7-3 and TRBJ1-1; D may be TRBD1 (6 bases). Trimming took off 0 bases at V and 1 base at J, with 9 bases between the two ends. Germline CDR1 reads SGHTA; CDR2 reads FQGTGA. This CDR3 has 15 amino acids. The CDR3 reads CASSLTKGGNTEAFF. Written as DNA, the CDR3 is TGTGCCAGCAGCTTAACGAAGGGGGGGAACACTGAAGCTTTCTTT.

This clonotype has at least ten counts. The rearrangement joins TRBV7-2 to TRBJ1-1, with D possibly TRBD1 on 6 matching bases. From germline, CDR1 is SGHTA and CDR2 FQGNSA. The V gene lost 4 bases and the J gene lost 8 bases, with 14 bases spanning the gap. This CDR3 spans 13 amino acids. The CDR3: CASSSRNRAEAFF. The CDR3 coding sequence is TGTGCCAGCAGCTCCCGGAACAGGGCCGAAGCTTTCTTT.

V is TRBV18 and J is TRBJ2-5; D may be TRBD2 (6 bases). This CDR3 is built from 13 residues. The V gene's germline CDR1 is KGHSH and CDR2 LQKENI. V was cut by 0 bases and J by 5 bases, with 7 bases left in between. CDR3 bases: TGTGCCAGCTCACCACCGACTAGGGAGACCCAGTACTTC. Its translation is CASSPPTRETQYF. The full variable domain, in which reference TRBV18 and TRBJ2-5 provide the parts outside the CDR3, is NAGVMQNPRHLVRRRGQEARLRCSPMKGHSHVYWYRQLPEEGLKFMVYLQKENIIDESGMPKERFSAEFPKEGPSILRIQQVVRGDSAAYFCASSPPTRETQYFGPGTRLLVL.

A note on this clonotype: Germline is not matched at one junction end, which may reflect a read error. The chain combines TRBV18 with TRBJ1-2; the D gene is possibly TRBD1 (5 bases). Looked up from germline, CDR1 is KGHSH and CDR2 is LQKENI. The CDR3 runs 12 residues. As DNA, the CDR3 is TGTGCCAGCTCACCACGACACGAAGGGGTACGCTTC. Protein product: CASSPRHEGVRF.

This chain uses TRBV24-1 with TRBJ2-2; TRBD1 might be the D (5 bases). V dropped 5 bases and J dropped 4 bases, with 13 bases sitting between them. The germline V gene has CDR1 KGHDR and CDR2 SFDVKD. CDR3 size: 15 residues. The DNA for the CDR3 is TGTGCCACCAGTGGGGGCCCCTTGGGCACCGGGGAGCTGTTTTTT. The encoded protein is CATSGGPLGTGELFF.

This clonotype came up once. This may be a read error: a much more frequent sequence differs by one nucleotide. The CDR3 ends on some other residue instead of the conserved phenylalanine or tryptophan, so this is likely a read error. The chain combines TRBV7-2 with TRBJ2-3; D call uncertain. There are 15 residues in the CDR3. CDR1 and CDR2 (germline): SGHTA, FQGNSA. Trimming removed 1 base from V and 3 bases from J, with 11 bases in between. The CDR3 DNA sequence: TGTGCCAGCAGCTTAGATGGCCGTTGGACAGATACGCAGTATTTA. Protein sequence: CASSLDGRWTDTQYL.

This chain links TRBV9 with TRBJ2-2; D gene unclear. From germline, CDR1 is SGDLS and CDR2 YYNGEE. The length of the CDR3 is 15 residues. The ends were cut back, 2 bases at V and 2 bases at J, with 10 bases in the middle. The CDR3 DNA follows: TGTGCCAGCAGCGTCTCCGGGTTCAACACCGGGGAGCTGTTTTTT. Protein: CASSVSGFNTGELFF. The complete variable domain, with remaining parts taken from reference TRBV9 and TRBJ2-2, reads DSGVTQTPKHLITATGQRVTLRCSPRSGDLSVYWYQQSLDQGLQFLIQYYNGEERAKGNILERFSAQQFPDLHSELNLSSLELGDSALYFCASSVSGFNTGELFFGEGSRLTVL.

This clonotype was counted many times. The chain employs TRBV5-4 and TRBJ1-1; 7 positions match TRBD1. Unmatched junction bases numbered 6, after V lost 2 bases and J lost 5 bases. The germline V gene encodes CDR1 SGHNT and CDR2 YYREEE (reference sequence). The CDR3 totals 14 residues. The CDR3 loop is CASSFRQGGTEAFF. The CDR3 coding sequence is TGTGCCAGCAGCTTCCGACAGGGTGGTACTGAAGCTTTCTTT.